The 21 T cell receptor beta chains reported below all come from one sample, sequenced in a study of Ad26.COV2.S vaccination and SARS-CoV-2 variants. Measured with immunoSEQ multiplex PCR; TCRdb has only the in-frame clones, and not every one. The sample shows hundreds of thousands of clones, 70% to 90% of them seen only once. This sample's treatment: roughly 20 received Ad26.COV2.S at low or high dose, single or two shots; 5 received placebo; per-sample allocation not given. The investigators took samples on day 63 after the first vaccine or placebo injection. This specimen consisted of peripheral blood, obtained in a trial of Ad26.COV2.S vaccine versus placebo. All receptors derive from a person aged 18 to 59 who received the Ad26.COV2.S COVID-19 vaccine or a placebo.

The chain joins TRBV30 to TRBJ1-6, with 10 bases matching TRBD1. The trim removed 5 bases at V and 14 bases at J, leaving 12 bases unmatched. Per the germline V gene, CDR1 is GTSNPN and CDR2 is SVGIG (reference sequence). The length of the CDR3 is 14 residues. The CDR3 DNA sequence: TGTGCCTGGGGGGGCCCGGGACAGGGGTCGGCCCTCCACTTT. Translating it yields CAWGGPGQGSALHF.

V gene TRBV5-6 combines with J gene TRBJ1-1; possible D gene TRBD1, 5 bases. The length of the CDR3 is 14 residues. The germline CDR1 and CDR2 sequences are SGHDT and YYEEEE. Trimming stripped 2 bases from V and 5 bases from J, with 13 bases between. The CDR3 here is CASSLRGVGTEAFF. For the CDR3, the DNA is TGTGCCAGCAGCTTACGGGGGGTTGGTACTGAAGCTTTCTTT.

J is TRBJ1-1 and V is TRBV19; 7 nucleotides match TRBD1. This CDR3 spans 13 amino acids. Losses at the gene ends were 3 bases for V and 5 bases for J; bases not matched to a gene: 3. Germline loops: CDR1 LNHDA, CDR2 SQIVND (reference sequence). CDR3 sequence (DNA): TGTGCCAGTAGTATTCAGGGGGAGACTGAAGCTTTCTTT. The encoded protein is CASSIQGETEAFF.

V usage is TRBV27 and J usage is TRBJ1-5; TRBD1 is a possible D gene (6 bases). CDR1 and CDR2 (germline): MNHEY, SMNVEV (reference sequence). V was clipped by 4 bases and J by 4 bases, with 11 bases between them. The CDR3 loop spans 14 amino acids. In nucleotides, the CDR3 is TGTGCCAGCAGTTCGAGACAGGCTAATCAGCCCCAGCATTTT. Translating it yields CASSSRQANQPQHF.

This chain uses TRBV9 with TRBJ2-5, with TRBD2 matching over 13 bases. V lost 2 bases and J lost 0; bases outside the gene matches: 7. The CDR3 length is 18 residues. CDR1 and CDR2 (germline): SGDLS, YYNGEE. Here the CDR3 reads CASSVGLAGAGYQETQYF. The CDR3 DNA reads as TGTGCCAGCAGCGTTGGACTAGCGGGGGCAGGGTACCAAGAGACCCAGTACTTC.

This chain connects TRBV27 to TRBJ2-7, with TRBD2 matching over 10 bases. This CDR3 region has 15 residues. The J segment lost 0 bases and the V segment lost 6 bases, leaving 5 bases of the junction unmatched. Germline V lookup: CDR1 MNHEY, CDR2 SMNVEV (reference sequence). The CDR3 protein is CASSRTSGPSYEQYF. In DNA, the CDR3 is TGTGCCAGCAGCCGGACTAGCGGACCCTCCTACGAGCAGTACTTC.

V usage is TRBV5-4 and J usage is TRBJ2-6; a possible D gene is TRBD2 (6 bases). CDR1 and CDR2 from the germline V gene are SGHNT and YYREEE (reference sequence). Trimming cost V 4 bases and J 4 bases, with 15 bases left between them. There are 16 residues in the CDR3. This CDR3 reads CASSLDGGRGANVLTF. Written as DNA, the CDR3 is TGTGCCAGCAGCCTGGACGGGGGACGCGGGGCCAACGTCCTGACTTTC.

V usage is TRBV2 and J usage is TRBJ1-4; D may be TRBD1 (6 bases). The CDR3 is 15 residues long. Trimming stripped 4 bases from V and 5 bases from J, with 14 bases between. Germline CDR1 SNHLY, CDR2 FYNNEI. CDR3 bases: TGTGCCAGCAGTGTGAACAGGGAGGGCAATGAAAAACTGTTTTTT. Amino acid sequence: CASSVNREGNEKLFF.

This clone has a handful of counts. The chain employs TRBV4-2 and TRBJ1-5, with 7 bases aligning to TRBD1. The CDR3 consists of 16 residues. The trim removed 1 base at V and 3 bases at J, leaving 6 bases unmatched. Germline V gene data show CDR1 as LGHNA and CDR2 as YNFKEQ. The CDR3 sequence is CASSQAPTGDNQPQHF. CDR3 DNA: TGTGCCAGCAGCCAAGCCCCAACAGGGGACAATCAGCCCCAGCATTTT.

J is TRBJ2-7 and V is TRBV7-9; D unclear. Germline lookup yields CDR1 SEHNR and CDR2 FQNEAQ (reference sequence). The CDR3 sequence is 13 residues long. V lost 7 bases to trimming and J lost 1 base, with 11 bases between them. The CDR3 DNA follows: TGTGCCAGCACTAAGGCCGGTTCCTACGAGCAGTACTTC. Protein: CASTKAGSYEQYF.

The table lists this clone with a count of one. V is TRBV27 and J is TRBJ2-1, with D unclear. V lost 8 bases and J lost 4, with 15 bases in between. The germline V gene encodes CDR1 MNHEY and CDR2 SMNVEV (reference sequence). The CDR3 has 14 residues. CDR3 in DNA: TGTGCCAGCTCTTTAGACCGATATTACAATGAGCAGTTCTTC. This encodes CASSLDRYYNEQFF.

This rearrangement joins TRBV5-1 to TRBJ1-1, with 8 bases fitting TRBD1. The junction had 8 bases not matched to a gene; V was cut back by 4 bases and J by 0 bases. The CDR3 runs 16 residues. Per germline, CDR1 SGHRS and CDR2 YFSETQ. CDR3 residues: CASSRRQGTMNTEAFF. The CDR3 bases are TGCGCCAGCAGCAGGAGACAGGGGACCATGAACACTGAAGCTTTCTTT.

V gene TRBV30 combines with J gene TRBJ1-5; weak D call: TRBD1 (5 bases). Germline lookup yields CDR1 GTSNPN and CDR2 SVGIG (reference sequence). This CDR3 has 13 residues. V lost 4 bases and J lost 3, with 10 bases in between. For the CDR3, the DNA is TGTGCCTGGATACAAGGACACAATCAGCCCCAGCATTTT. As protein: CAWIQGHNQPQHF.

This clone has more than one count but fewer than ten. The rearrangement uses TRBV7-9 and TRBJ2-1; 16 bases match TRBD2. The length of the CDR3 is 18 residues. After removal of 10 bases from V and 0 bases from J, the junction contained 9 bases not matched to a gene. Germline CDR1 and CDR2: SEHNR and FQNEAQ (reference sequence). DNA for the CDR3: TGTGCCATCCCGCAGGGACTAGCGGGGGGGGACTCCTACAATGAGCAGTTCTTC. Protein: CAIPQGLAGGDSYNEQFF.

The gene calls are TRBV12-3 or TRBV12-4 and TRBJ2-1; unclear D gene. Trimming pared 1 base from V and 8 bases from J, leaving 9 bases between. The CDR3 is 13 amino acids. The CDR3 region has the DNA TGTGCCAGCAGTTTAGGGCTTGGCTATGAGCAGTTCTTC. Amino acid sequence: CASSLGLGYEQFF.

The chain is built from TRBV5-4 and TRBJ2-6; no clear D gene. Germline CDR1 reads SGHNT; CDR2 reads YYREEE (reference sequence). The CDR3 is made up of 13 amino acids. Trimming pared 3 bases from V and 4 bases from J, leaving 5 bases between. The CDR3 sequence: CASSYLGANVLTF. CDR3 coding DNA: TGTGCCAGCAGCTATTTGGGGGCCAACGTCCTGACTTTC.

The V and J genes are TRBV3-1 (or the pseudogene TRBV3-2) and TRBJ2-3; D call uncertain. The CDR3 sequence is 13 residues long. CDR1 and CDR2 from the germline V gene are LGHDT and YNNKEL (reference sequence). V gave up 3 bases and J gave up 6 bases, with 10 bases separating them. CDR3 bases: TGTGCCAGCAGCCATTCCCATACGGATACGCAGTATTTT. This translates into CASSHSHTDTQYF.

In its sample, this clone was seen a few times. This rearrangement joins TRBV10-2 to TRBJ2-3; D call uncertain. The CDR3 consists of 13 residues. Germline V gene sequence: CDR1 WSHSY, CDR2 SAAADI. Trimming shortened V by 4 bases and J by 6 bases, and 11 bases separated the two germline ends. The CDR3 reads CASSGVSVDTQYF. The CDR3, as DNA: TGCGCCAGCAGTGGGGTTAGTGTGGATACGCAGTATTTT.

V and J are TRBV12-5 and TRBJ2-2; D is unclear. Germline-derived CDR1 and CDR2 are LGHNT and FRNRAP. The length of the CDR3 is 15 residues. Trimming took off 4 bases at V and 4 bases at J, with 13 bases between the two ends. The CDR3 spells CASGWAGWGTGELFF. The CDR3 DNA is TGTGCTAGTGGTTGGGCTGGGTGGGGCACCGGGGAGCTGTTTTTT.

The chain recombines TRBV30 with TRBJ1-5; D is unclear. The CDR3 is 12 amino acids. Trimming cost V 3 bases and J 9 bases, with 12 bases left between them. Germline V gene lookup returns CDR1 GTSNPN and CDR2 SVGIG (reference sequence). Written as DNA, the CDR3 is TGTGCCTGGAGGGCCGAATTTGGGCCCCAGCATTTT. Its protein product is CAWRAEFGPQHF. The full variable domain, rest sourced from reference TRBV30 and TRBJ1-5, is SQTIHQWPATLVQPVGSPLSLECTVEGTSNPNLYWYRQAAGRGLQLLFYSVGIGQISSEVPQNLSASRPQDRQFILSSKKLLLSDSGFYLCAWRAEFGPQHFGDGTRLSIL.

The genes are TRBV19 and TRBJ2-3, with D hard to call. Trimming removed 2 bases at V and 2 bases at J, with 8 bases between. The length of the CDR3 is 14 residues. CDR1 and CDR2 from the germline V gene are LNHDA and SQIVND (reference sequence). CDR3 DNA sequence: TGTGCCAGTAGTATAAATCTTCCCACAGATACGCAGTATTTT. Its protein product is CASSINLPTDTQYF.